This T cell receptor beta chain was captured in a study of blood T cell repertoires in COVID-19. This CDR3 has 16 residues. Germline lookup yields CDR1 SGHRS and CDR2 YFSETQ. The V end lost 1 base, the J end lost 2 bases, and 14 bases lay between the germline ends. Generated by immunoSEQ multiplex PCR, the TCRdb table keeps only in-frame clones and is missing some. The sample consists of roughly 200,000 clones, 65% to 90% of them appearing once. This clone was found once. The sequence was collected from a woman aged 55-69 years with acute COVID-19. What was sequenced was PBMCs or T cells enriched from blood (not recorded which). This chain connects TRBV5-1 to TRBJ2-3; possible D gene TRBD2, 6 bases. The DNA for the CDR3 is TGCGCCAGCAGCTTGACGGGAGCGGTTAACACAGATACGCAGTATTTT. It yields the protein CASSLTGAVNTDTQYF.